Reported below is one T cell receptor (beta chain). The source of the sample is a study of blood T cell repertoires in COVID-19. Study details: Italy, Spain and the United States were the sources of the convalescent and acute COVID-19 samples. Nucleic acid was either cDNA or gDNA, and it came from T cells, B-cell-depleted T cells, or PBMCs.

In germline, CDR1 is SGHRS, CDR2 YFSETQ. The V gene end was trimmed by 0 bases and the J gene end by 12 bases; junction bases not matched to a gene: 7. The CDR3 spans 13 residues. Original analysis: The authors estimated nucleated cell counts from reference gene primer amplification. Assay: immunoSEQ multiplex PCR; the TCRdb copy retains only in-frame clones and omits some. D and trimming come from the DNA, and the V and J calls and clone size come from that table. The sample lists more than 50,000 clones; 89% were seen once. The rearrangement joins TRBV5-1 to TRBJ2-7, with 9 bases aligning to TRBD2. The sequenced sample consisted of peripheral blood. The origin of this receptor is a man in his sixties with active COVID-19. The CDR3: CASSLGASGTRYF. Written as DNA, the CDR3 is TGCGCCAGCAGCTTGGGGGCTAGCGGGACCCGGTACTTC.